This note documents a single TCR beta chain sequence. This sample is drawn from a study of shared clonotypes between healthy human individuals. Study as a whole: For every donor, three CD4 naive, three CD4 memory, two CD8 naive and one CD8 memory plates were used.

CD4+ cell separation produced CD45RA+ naive and CD45RA-negative memory subsets. CDR3 size: 16 residues. Germline CDR1 and CDR2: SGHTA and FQGNSA. V lost 7 bases and J 6 bases, leaving 21 bases between the germline ends. When replicate PCRs were run on sorted subsets, they used about 200 ng DNA, tens of thousands of T cell genomes. Libraries were prepared by immunoSEQ multiplex PCR; TCRdb keeps only in-frame clonotypes and omits some of them. The sample has approximately 1.4 million clones, about 98% seen once. The clonotype originates from a man aged 30-40 years in good health. Input material: naive CD4+ T cells sorted from blood. Subset: CD45RA+ positively selected. The chain joins TRBV7-2 to TRBJ2-2; possibly TRBD1 or TRBD2 for D (6 bases each). Written as DNA, the CDR3 is TGTGCCAGCAACTTCCACTTCGGGGGCACTCCCGGGGAGCTGTTTTTT. It yields the protein CASNFHFGGTPGELFF.